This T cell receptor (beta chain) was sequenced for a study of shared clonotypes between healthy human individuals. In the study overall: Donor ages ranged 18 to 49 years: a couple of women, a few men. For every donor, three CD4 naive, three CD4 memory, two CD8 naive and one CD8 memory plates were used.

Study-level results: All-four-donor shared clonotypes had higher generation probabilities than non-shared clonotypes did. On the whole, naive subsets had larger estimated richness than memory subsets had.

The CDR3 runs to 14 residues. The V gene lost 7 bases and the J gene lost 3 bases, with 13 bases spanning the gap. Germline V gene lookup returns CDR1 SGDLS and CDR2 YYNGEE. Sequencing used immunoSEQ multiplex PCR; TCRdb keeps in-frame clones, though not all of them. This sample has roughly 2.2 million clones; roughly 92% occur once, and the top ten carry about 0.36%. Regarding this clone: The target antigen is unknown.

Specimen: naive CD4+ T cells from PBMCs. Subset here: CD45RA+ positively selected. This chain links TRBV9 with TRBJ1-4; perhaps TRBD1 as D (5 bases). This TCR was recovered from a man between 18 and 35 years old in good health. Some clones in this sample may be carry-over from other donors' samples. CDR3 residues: CASGDGAPNEKLFF. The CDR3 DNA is TGTGCCAGCGGCGATGGGGCGCCTAATGAAAAACTGTTTTTT.